This T cell receptor (beta chain) was obtained from a study of cytomegalovirus exposure and HLA in healthy donors. The V end was cut by 0 bases, the J end by 3 bases, with 3 bases between. The germline CDR1 and CDR2 sequences are DFQATT and SNEGSKA (reference sequence). This CDR3 has 11 amino acids. About this clone: The antigen remains unidentified.

13 Jbeta primers and 60 Vbeta primers were used for the PCR. Profiling relied on immunoSEQ multiplex PCR, and the TCRdb table lists in-frame clones only, not all of them. The repertoire holds under 200,000 clones, with roughly 80% as singletons. Points from the study as a whole: Follow-up analysis later connected one missense variant in DCLRE1C with trimming of TCR beta V- and J-genes.

The chain employs TRBV20-1 and TRBJ2-7; D remains unclear. The sequencing sample was made of PBMCs. This TCR was sampled from a woman aged 45-65 years in good health and CMV-seronegative. The CDR3 loop is CSARDSYEQYF. CDR3 DNA sequence: TGCAGTGCTAGAGACAGCTACGAGCAGTACTTC.